The 5 T cell receptor beta chains reported below all come from one sample, sequenced in a study of blood T cell repertoires in COVID-19. TCRdb keeps only in-frame clones here, not all; method: immunoSEQ multiplex PCR. The table has 270,000 or so clones, approximately 84% seen once. Sequencing was done on a sample of peripheral blood. All receptors come from a human donor with COVID-19, enrolled during active disease. The donor label of this sample is uncertain.

This clone was detected a few times. V gene TRBV2 combines with J gene TRBJ2-5; TRBD1 matches at 8 bases. J gave up 4 bases and V 5 bases, and 3 bases lay outside the gene matches. The CDR3 is 13 amino acids. Germline CDR1 SNHLY, CDR2 FYNNEI. CDR3 region: CASSWDRSETQYF. In DNA form, the CDR3 reads TGTGCCAGCAGTTGGGACAGGTCAGAGACCCAGTACTTC. The full variable domain, rest sourced from reference TRBV2 and TRBJ2-5, is EPEVTQTPSHQVTQMGQEVILRCVPISNHLYFYWYRQILGQKVEFLVSFYNNEISEKSEIFDDQFSVERPDGSNFTLKIRSTKLEDSAMYFCASSWDRSETQYFGPGTRLLVL.

This rearrangement joins TRBV7-8 to TRBJ1-5; 9 bases are a match to TRBD1. Germline CDR1 SGHVS, CDR2 FQNEAQ. The CDR3 has 18 amino acids. V trimming: 0 bases; J trimming: 0 bases; junction bases outside the gene matches: 6. The CDR3 loop is CASSLARDRGFSNQPQHF. The CDR3 region has the DNA TGTGCCAGCAGCTTAGCGAGAGACAGGGGGTTTAGCAATCAGCCCCAGCATTTT.

The J gene is TRBJ2-7, the V gene TRBV27; TRBD2 matches 7 bases. Germline lookup yields CDR1 MNHEY and CDR2 SMNVEV (reference sequence). V shed 4 bases, J shed 4 bases, and the junction held 7 bases outside the gene matches. This CDR3 is built from 14 residues. The CDR3 here is CASSYQTSRYEQYF. Here the CDR3 DNA reads TGTGCCAGCAGTTACCAGACTAGCAGGTACGAGCAGTACTTC.

This rearrangement joins TRBV29-1 to TRBJ2-2; 9 bases fit TRBD1. The CDR3 spans 13 residues. Germline V gene data show CDR1 as SQVTM and CDR2 as ANQGSEA. V dropped 6 bases and J dropped 3; count of bases not matched to a gene: 2. The CDR3 nucleotides read TGCAGCGTAGACAGGGGGTACACCGGGGAGCTGTTTTTT. Translated: CSVDRGYTGELFF.

This chain connects TRBV4-1 to TRBJ1-6; 10 positions match TRBD1. The junction had 6 bases not matched to a gene; V was cut back by 1 base and J by 6 bases. Germline values: CDR1 MGHRA, CDR2 YSYEKL. The CDR3 sequence is 17 residues long. The CDR3 here is CASSQGVDRGLNSPLHF. The CDR3 DNA reads TGCGCCAGCAGCCAAGGGGTAGACAGGGGGCTTAATTCACCCCTCCACTTT.